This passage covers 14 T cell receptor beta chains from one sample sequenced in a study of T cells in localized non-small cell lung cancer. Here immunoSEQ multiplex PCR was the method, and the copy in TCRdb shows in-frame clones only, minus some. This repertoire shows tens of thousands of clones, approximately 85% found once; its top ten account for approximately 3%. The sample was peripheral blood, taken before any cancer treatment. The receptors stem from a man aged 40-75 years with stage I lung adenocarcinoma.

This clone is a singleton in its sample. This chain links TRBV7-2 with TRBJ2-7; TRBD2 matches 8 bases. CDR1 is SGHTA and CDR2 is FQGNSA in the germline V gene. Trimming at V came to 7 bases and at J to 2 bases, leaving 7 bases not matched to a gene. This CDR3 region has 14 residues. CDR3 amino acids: CASTAGGLTYEQYF. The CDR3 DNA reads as TGTGCCAGCACCGCGGGGGGACTAACCTACGAGCAGTACTTC.

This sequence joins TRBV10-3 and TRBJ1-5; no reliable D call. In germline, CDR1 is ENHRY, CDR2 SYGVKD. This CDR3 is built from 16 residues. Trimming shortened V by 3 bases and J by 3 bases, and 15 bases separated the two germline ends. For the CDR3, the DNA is TGTGCCATCAGTGACTCGGGAGGCCGGGACAATCAGCCCCAGCATTTT. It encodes CAISDSGGRDNQPQHF.

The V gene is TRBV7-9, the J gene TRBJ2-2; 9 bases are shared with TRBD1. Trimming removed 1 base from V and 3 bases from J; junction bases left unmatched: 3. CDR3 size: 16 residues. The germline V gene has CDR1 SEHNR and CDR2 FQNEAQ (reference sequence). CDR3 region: CASSLGGQGDTGELFF. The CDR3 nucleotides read TGTGCCAGCAGCTTAGGGGGACAGGGCGACACCGGGGAGCTGTTTTTT.

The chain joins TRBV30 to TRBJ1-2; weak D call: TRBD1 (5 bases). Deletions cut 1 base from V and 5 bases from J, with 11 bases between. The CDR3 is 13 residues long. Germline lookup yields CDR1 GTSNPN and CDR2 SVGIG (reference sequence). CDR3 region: CAWSDGGGYGYTF. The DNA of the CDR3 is TGTGCCTGGAGTGACGGCGGGGGTTATGGCTACACCTTC.

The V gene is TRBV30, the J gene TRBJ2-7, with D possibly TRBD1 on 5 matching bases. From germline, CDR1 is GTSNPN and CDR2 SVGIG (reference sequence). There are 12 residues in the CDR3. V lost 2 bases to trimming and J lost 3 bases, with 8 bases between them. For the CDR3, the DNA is TGTGCCTGGAGTAGTCAGGGCTACGAGCAGTACTTC. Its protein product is CAWSSQGYEQYF.

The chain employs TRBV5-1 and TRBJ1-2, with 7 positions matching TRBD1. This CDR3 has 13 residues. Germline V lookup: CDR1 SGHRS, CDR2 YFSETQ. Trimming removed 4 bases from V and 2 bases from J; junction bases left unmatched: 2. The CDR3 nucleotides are TGCGCCAGCAGCGAGACAGGGAACTATGGCTACACCTTC. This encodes CASSETGNYGYTF.

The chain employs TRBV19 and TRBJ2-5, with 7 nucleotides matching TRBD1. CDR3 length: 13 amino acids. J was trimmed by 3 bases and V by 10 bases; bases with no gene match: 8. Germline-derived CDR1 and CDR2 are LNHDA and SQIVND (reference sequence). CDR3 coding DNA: TGTGCCACAGCCGAGACAGGGAAAGAGACCCAGTACTTC. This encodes CATAETGKETQYF.

CDR3 amino acids: CASSLRARLTNTEAFF. In nucleotides, the CDR3 is TGTGCCAGCAGCTTAAGGGCAAGATTGACGAACACTGAAGCTTTCTTT. The gene calls are TRBV7-2 and TRBJ1-1; no definite D call. The CDR3 has 16 residues. With 2 bases removed from V and 1 base from J, the gap between germline ends came to 14 bases. The V gene's germline CDR1 is SGHTA and CDR2 FQGNSA. The full variable domain, completed using reference TRBV7-2 and TRBJ1-1, is GAGVSQSPSNKVTEKGKDVELRCDPISGHTALYWYRQSLGQGLEFLIYFQGNSAPDKSGLPSDRFSAERTGGSVSTLTIQRTQQEDSAVYLCASSLRARLTNTEAFFGQGTRLTVV.

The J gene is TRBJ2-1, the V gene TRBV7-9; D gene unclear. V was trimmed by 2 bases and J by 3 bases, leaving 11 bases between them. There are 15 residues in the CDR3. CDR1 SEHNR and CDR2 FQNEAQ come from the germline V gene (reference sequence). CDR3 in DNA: TGTGCCAGCAGCTTAATGGTTAGCAGCTACAATGAGCAGTTCTTC. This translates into CASSLMVSSYNEQFF.

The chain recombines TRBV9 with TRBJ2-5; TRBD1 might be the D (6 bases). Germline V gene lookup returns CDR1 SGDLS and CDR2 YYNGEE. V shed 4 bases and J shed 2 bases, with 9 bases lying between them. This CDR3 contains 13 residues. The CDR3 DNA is TGTGCCAGCAGCTTCAGGGGTCAAGAGACCCAGTACTTC. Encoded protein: CASSFRGQETQYF.

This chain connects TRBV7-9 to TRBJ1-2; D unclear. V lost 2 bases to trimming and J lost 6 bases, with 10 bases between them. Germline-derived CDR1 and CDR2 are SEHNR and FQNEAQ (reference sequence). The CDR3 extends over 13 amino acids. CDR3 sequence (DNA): TGTGCCAGCAGCTTAACGGAAAATCATGGCTACACCTTC. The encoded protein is CASSLTENHGYTF.

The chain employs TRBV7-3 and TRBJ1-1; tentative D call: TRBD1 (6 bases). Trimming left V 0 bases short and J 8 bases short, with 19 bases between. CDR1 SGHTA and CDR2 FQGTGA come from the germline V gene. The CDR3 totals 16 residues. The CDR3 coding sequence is TGTGCCAGCAGCTTAACAGTTGGGACACCGAGGTCGGAAGCTTTCTTT. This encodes CASSLTVGTPRSEAFF.

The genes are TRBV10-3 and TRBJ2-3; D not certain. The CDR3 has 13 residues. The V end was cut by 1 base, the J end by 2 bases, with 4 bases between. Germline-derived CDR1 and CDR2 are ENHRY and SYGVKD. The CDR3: CAISEYITDTQYF. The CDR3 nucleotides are TGTGCCATCAGTGAGTACATCACAGATACGCAGTATTTT.

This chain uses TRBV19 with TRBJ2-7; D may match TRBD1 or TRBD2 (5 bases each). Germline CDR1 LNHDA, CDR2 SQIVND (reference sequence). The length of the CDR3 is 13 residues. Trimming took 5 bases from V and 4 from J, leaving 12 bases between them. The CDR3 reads CASSPWDLYEQYF. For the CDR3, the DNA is TGTGCCAGTAGTCCCTGGGACCTATACGAGCAGTACTTC.